Below, 10 T cell receptor beta chains from the same sample are listed, as sequenced in a study of blood T cell repertoires in COVID-19. Sequencing was performed with immunoSEQ multiplex PCR; in TCRdb, only in-frame clones are kept and a portion is missing. The sample has 50,000 to 70,000 clones; approximately 84% are singletons. The source material was peripheral blood. These receptors were obtained from a man in his sixties or seventies with active COVID-19.

V usage is TRBV5-4 and J usage is TRBJ1-3; D unresolved. V was trimmed by 2 bases and J by 3 bases, leaving 9 bases between them. This CDR3 is built from 14 residues. Germline CDR1 reads SGHNT; CDR2 reads YYREEE (reference sequence). CDR3 sequence (DNA): TGTGCCAGCAGCTTCGGCGGTGTTGGAAACACCATATATTTT. Translating it yields CASSFGGVGNTIYF.

CDR3 DNA: TGTGCCAGCTCCTGGACAGGGGCGGGCTATGGCTACACCTTC. It yields the protein CASSWTGAGYGYTF. The chain has TRBV18 and TRBJ1-2, with TRBD1 identical over 9 bases. Germline CDR1 and CDR2: KGHSH and LQKENI. The V segment lost 6 bases and the J segment 4 bases; nucleotides outside the gene matches: 6. The CDR3 has 14 amino acids. Full variable domain (rest looked up from reference TRBV18 and TRBJ1-2): NAGVMQNPRHLVRRRGQEARLRCSPMKGHSHVYWYRQLPEEGLKFMVYLQKENIIDESGMPKERFSAEFPKEGPSILRIQQVVRGDSAAYFCASSWTGAGYGYTFGSGTRLTVV.

The V gene is TRBV18, the J gene TRBJ1-2; 8 bases are a match to TRBD1. CDR1 is KGHSH and CDR2 is LQKENI in the germline V gene. This CDR3 contains 14 residues. The trim removed 6 bases at V and 5 bases at J, leaving 8 bases unmatched. DNA of the CDR3: TGTGCCAGCTCGCCTACAGGGGGTGGTTATGGCTACACCTTC. Encoded protein: CASSPTGGGYGYTF.

The rearrangement joins TRBV6-2 or TRBV6-3 to TRBJ2-7; D might be TRBD1 (5 bases). The V gene lost 0 bases and the J gene lost 0 bases, with 18 bases spanning the gap. Per the germline V gene, CDR1 is MNHEY and CDR2 is SVGEGT. There are 18 residues in the CDR3. The CDR3 nucleotides are TGTGCCAGCAGTTACTCTTTGGTTTTGGACACCAGCTCCTACGAGCAGTACTTC. Translated, it gives CASSYSLVLDTSSYEQYF.

The CDR3 DNA is TGTGCCAGCAACACCGGGACAGGGGGCTACGAGCAGTACTTC. This encodes CASNTGTGGYEQYF. The V call is TRBV28, the J call TRBJ2-7, with TRBD1 identical over 11 bases. The V segment lost 7 bases and the J segment 3 bases; nucleotides outside the gene matches: 5. The CDR3 covers 14 residues. Germline V gives CDR1 MDHEN, CDR2 SYDVKM.

This rearrangement joins TRBV5-1 to TRBJ2-7; tentatively, D is TRBD2 (6 bases). The CDR3 has 14 residues. The germline V gene has CDR1 SGHRS and CDR2 YFSETQ. Trimming pared 0 bases from V and 2 bases from J, leaving 9 bases between. This chain's CDR3 is CASSLGLGPYEQYF. For the CDR3, the DNA is TGCGCCAGCAGCTTGGGACTAGGTCCCTACGAGCAGTACTTC.

The gene calls are TRBV6-1 and TRBJ1-4; D perhaps matches TRBD1 (5 bases). Per germline, CDR1 MNHNS and CDR2 SASEGT. The CDR3 is 15 residues long. The V and J ends lost 0 bases and 4 bases respectively, with 9 bases between them. CDR3 amino acids: CASSEAQQGNEKLFF. CDR3 nucleotide sequence: TGTGCCAGCAGTGAAGCGCAGCAGGGTAATGAAAAACTGTTTTTT.

The DNA of the CDR3 is TGTGCCACCAGCAGCTCAGGGGGCGCGGGGACTGAAGCTTTCTTT. It translates to CATSSSGGAGTEAFF. The gene calls are TRBV15 and TRBJ1-1, with 8 bases lining up with TRBD1. The CDR3 loop spans 15 amino acids. The V and J ends lost 3 bases and 5 bases, in that order; junction bases with no gene match: 8. Germline values: CDR1 LNHNV, CDR2 YYDKDF (reference sequence).

This chain joins TRBV6-5 and TRBJ2-5, with D possibly matching TRBD2 (6 bases). CDR3 length: 15 residues. The V gene's germline CDR1 is MNHEY and CDR2 SVGAGI. V dropped 5 bases and J dropped 3 bases, with 16 bases sitting between them. Here the CDR3 reads CASSPVTGEEETQYF. The CDR3 DNA follows: TGTGCCAGCAGTCCAGTAACGGGAGAGGAAGAGACCCAGTACTTC.

The chain combines TRBV28 with TRBJ2-1; the D gene is possibly TRBD2 (6 bases). Trimming removed 4 bases from V and 3 bases from J, with 13 bases in between. Germline assignment: CDR1 MDHEN and CDR2 SYDVKM. CDR3 length equals 15 residues. DNA of the CDR3: TGTGCCAGCAGTTCTCCGGGACTTGACTACAATGAGCAGTTCTTC. Protein product: CASSSPGLDYNEQFF.